This T cell receptor beta chain was identified during a study of blood T cell repertoires in COVID-19. As for the study in general: There were acute and convalescent COVID-19 samples, and they came from the United States, Italy and Spain.

Germline lookup yields CDR1 MGHRA and CDR2 YSYEKL. The CDR3 contains 14 residues. Trimming pared 1 base from V and 5 bases from J, leaving 12 bases between. The Seattle patients joined while their infection was active and were tracked longitudinally afterward. How the authors handled the data: The authors estimated nucleated cell counts from reference gene primer amplification. The assay was immunoSEQ multiplex PCR, and TCRdb's table has in-frame clones only and misses some. V, J and clone size were drawn from that table, and D and trimming were deduced from the DNA. Among about 240,000 clones listed, about 90% were seen once.

The TCR sequence derives from a young man with COVID-19, enrolled during active disease. The gene calls are TRBV4-1 and TRBJ2-7; D might be TRBD2 (5 bases). Sequencing was performed on peripheral blood. The DNA for the CDR3 is TGCGCCAGCAGCCAAGTCATGGGAGTGGACGAGCAGTACTTC. Translated, it gives CASSQVMGVDEQYF.